The present TCR beta chain was sequenced within a study of T cells in pancreatic ductal adenocarcinoma. General study results and limits: Compared with tumor, blood showed more total productive templates and roughly 8.1-fold more clonotypes. Enrichment of CD45RO+ effector over naive T cells in tumors may bias clonality.

Surgery without prior neoadjuvant therapy was the treatment of the selected pancreatic ductal adenocarcinoma patients. CDR3 size: 14 residues. CDR1 is SGHDT, CDR2 YYEEEE, per germline. The ends were cut back, 4 bases at V and 0 bases at J, with 10 bases in the middle. The sample holds a few counts of this clone. Its antigen is unidentified. Measured with immunoSEQ multiplex PCR; TCRdb has only the in-frame clones, and not every one. The table records 30,000 or so clones, just over 90% of them present only once. The chain has TRBV5-6 and TRBJ1-1; a possible D gene is TRBD1 (6 bases). This TCR came from a human donor with pancreatic ductal adenocarcinoma. Material for sequencing was PBMCs. The CDR3 loop is CASSRRGLNTEAFF. Here the CDR3 DNA reads TGTGCCAGCAGCCGCAGGGGATTGAACACTGAAGCTTTCTTT.